The rows below give T cell receptor beta chains drawn from one sample of a study of blood T cell repertoires in COVID-19. Generated by immunoSEQ multiplex PCR, the TCRdb table keeps only in-frame clones and is missing some. The sample has approximately 27,000 clones; just over 85% are singletons. What was sequenced was peripheral blood. The receptors were gathered from a man between 65 and 85 years old with acute or convalescent COVID-19. The CDR3 runs from the conserved cysteine through the conserved F or W. The D gene is left open where the match is weak. Some rows have no size entry. The others give once, few or many, or a class for an expanded clone.

V gene: TRBV6-5; CDR3 length: 15; clone size: few; J gene: TRBJ2-2; D gene: TRBD2; CDR3 DNA: TGTGCCAGCCTCACGGGGGGGATTAACACCGGGGAGCTGTTTTTT; CDR3 protein: CASLTGGINTGELFF
V gene: TRBV5-4; CDR3 length: 14; clone size: -; J gene: TRBJ1-2; D gene: -; CDR3 DNA: TGTGCCAGCAGCTTGGGGACAGAAGACTATGGCTACACCTTC; CDR3 protein: CASSLGTEDYGYTF
V gene: TRBV5-6; CDR3 length: 14; clone size: -; J gene: TRBJ1-1; D gene: TRBD1; CDR3 DNA: TGTGCCAGCAGCCCCATCAGGGGGCGTACTGAAGCTTTCTTT; CDR3 protein: CASSPIRGRTEAFF
V gene: TRBV7-3; CDR3 length: 13; clone size: -; J gene: TRBJ1-4; D gene: -; CDR3 DNA: TGTGCCAGCAGCCCGGGGGACGGAGAAAAACTGTTTTTT; CDR3 protein: CASSPGDGEKLFF
V gene: TRBV29-1; CDR3 length: 13; clone size: -; J gene: TRBJ1-4; D gene: -; CDR3 DNA: TGCAGCGTTGTTGGGGGCTTTGGTGAAAAACTGTTTTTT; CDR3 protein: CSVVGGFGEKLFF
V gene: TRBV5-4; CDR3 length: 15; clone size: -; J gene: TRBJ2-7; D gene: TRBD2; CDR3 DNA: TGTGCCAGCAGCGTGACTAGCGGGAGCTCCTACGAGCAGTACTTC; CDR3 protein: CASSVTSGSSYEQYF
V gene: TRBV5-4; CDR3 length: 17; clone size: -; J gene: TRBJ2-7; D gene: TRBD2; CDR3 DNA: TGTGCCAGCAGCTTGGTCGTGAGTAGCGGGAGACAAGGCGAGCAGTACTTC; CDR3 protein: CASSLVVSSGRQGEQYF
V gene: TRBV19; CDR3 length: 17; clone size: -; J gene: TRBJ2-3; D gene: -; CDR3 DNA: TGTGCCAGTAGTATAGATCAAAACAGGGAAGGCGACGATACGCAGTATTTT; CDR3 protein: CASSIDQNREGDDTQYF
V gene: TRBV18; CDR3 length: 15; clone size: -; J gene: TRBJ1-5; D gene: -; CDR3 DNA: TGTGCCAGCTCACCCCCGGGGCAGGGAGGACAGCCCCAGCATTTT; CDR3 protein: CASSPPGQGGQPQHF
V gene: TRBV4-1; CDR3 length: 19; clone size: -; J gene: TRBJ2-3; D gene: TRBD1; CDR3 DNA: TGCGCCAGCAGCCAAAACTTTATTCCGGGACAGGGGATGACAGATACGCAGTATTTT; CDR3 protein: CASSQNFIPGQGMTDTQYF
V gene: TRBV27; CDR3 length: 16; clone size: -; J gene: TRBJ1-5; D gene: -; CDR3 DNA: TGTGCCAGCAGTTTATCAGGGGCGAACAGCAATCAGCCCCAGCATTTT; CDR3 protein: CASSLSGANSNQPQHF
V gene: TRBV15; CDR3 length: 15; clone size: -; J gene: TRBJ2-4; D gene: -; CDR3 DNA: TGTGCCACCAGCAGAGATCGGAGTACCAAAAACATTCAGTACTTC; CDR3 protein: CATSRDRSTKNIQYF
V gene: TRBV19; CDR3 length: 14; clone size: -; J gene: TRBJ2-7; D gene: TRBD1; CDR3 DNA: TGTGCCAGTAGTATAGTTCAGGGGGCGTACGAGCAGTACTTC; CDR3 protein: CASSIVQGAYEQYF
V gene: TRBV5-1; CDR3 length: 14; clone size: -; J gene: TRBJ2-7; D gene: -; CDR3 DNA: TGCGCCAGCAGCCTGGACAGCCCTTCCTACGAGCAGTACTTC; CDR3 protein: CASSLDSPSYEQYF
V gene: TRBV28; CDR3 length: 14; clone size: -; J gene: TRBJ2-5; D gene: -; CDR3 DNA: TGTGCCAGCAGTTTGACTACCCTCCAAGAGACCCAGTACTTC; CDR3 protein: CASSLTTLQETQYF
V gene: TRBV7-7; CDR3 length: 17; clone size: few; J gene: TRBJ1-2; D gene: TRBD1; CDR3 DNA: TGTGCCAGCAGCCTCCTAAAGGACAGGGCCTCTAACTATGGCTACACCTTC; CDR3 protein: CASSLLKDRASNYGYTF
V gene: TRBV6-2/TRBV6-3; CDR3 length: 13; clone size: -; J gene: TRBJ2-1; D gene: TRBD2; CDR3 DNA: TGTGCCAGCAGTTGGGGTAGCGGGGGAATGAGGTTCTTC; CDR3 protein: CASSWGSGGMRFF
V gene: TRBV15; CDR3 length: 13; clone size: -; J gene: TRBJ2-3; D gene: -; CDR3 DNA: TGTGCCACCAGCAGAGAACTATCTGGGTTGCAGTATTTT; CDR3 protein: CATSRELSGLQYF
V gene: TRBV7-2; CDR3 length: 14; clone size: -; J gene: TRBJ2-5; D gene: -; CDR3 DNA: TGTGCCAGCAGCTCGCTCAGCGGATCCGAGACCCAGTACTTC; CDR3 protein: CASSSLSGSETQYF
V gene: TRBV4-1; CDR3 length: 17; clone size: few; J gene: TRBJ2-7; D gene: TRBD2; CDR3 DNA: TGCGCCAGCAGCCAAGCCACGGGACTAGCGGGAGCCTACGAGCAGTACTTC; CDR3 protein: CASSQATGLAGAYEQYF
V gene: TRBV19; CDR3 length: 15; clone size: few; J gene: TRBJ1-3; D gene: -; CDR3 DNA: TGTGCCAGTAGTAACGAGCACCGCTCTGGAAACACCATATATTTT; CDR3 protein: CASSNEHRSGNTIYF
V gene: TRBV6-5; CDR3 length: 13; clone size: once; J gene: TRBJ1-1; D gene: TRBD1; CDR3 DNA: TGTGCCAGCAGTCTCGACAGGGCCACTGAAGCTTTCTTT; CDR3 protein: CASSLDRATEAFF
V gene: TRBV19; CDR3 length: 14; clone size: -; J gene: TRBJ2-3; D gene: TRBD1; CDR3 DNA: TGTGCCAGTAAACAGGGGGTCACGTCGGATACGCAGTATTTT; CDR3 protein: CASKQGVTSDTQYF
V gene: TRBV2; CDR3 length: 16; clone size: -; J gene: TRBJ2-5; D gene: TRBD2; CDR3 DNA: TGTGCCAGCATTTATCTAGCGGGAACCACCCAAGAGACCCAGTACTTC; CDR3 protein: CASIYLAGTTQETQYF
V gene: TRBV4-3; CDR3 length: 13; clone size: -; J gene: TRBJ2-1; D gene: -; CDR3 DNA: TGCGCCAGCAGCCAAGGACGCGGGAATGAGCAGTTCTTC; CDR3 protein: CASSQGRGNEQFF
V gene: TRBV10-3; CDR3 length: 16; clone size: -; J gene: TRBJ2-2; D gene: TRBD1; CDR3 DNA: TGTGCCATCAGTGAGTGGGACAGGGTGAATGCCGGGGAGCTGTTTTTT; CDR3 protein: CAISEWDRVNAGELFF
V gene: TRBV2; CDR3 length: 14; clone size: -; J gene: TRBJ1-4; D gene: -; CDR3 DNA: TGTGCCAGCAGTGAGGACAGTTATAATGAAAAACTGTTTTTT; CDR3 protein: CASSEDSYNEKLFF
V gene: TRBV25-1; CDR3 length: 13; clone size: -; J gene: TRBJ2-5; D gene: TRBD1; CDR3 DNA: TGTGCCAGCAGCGACAGGGGATCAGAGACCCAGTACTTC; CDR3 protein: CASSDRGSETQYF
V gene: TRBV28; CDR3 length: 15; clone size: -; J gene: TRBJ1-1; D gene: TRBD1; CDR3 DNA: TGTGCCAGCAGACCTCCCGGGACAGAATACACTGAAGCTTTCTTT; CDR3 protein: CASRPPGTEYTEAFF
V gene: TRBV15; CDR3 length: 19; clone size: -; J gene: TRBJ1-1; D gene: TRBD1; CDR3 DNA: TGTGCCACCAGCAGACCCCCCCCTGGCGGCGGGACAGTGAACACTGAAGCTTTCTTT; CDR3 protein: CATSRPPPGGGTVNTEAFF
V gene: TRBV5-5; CDR3 length: 13; clone size: few; J gene: TRBJ1-3; D gene: -; CDR3 DNA: TGTGCCAGTCTGAGGTGGGGCGGAAACACCATATATTTT; CDR3 protein: CASLRWGGNTIYF
V gene: TRBV7-2; CDR3 length: 15; clone size: -; J gene: TRBJ2-2; D gene: TRBD2; CDR3 DNA: TGTGCCAGCAGCTTAGTAGGGCTAGCGGTCGGGGAGCTGTTTTTT; CDR3 protein: CASSLVGLAVGELFF
V gene: TRBV6-5; CDR3 length: 14; clone size: -; J gene: TRBJ2-1; D gene: -; CDR3 DNA: TGTGCCAGCACTGGCTCAAGCTCCTACAATGAGCAGTTCTTC; CDR3 protein: CASTGSSSYNEQFF
V gene: TRBV3-1/TRBV3-2; CDR3 length: 11; clone size: -; J gene: TRBJ1-1; D gene: -; CDR3 DNA: TGTGCCAGCAGCCATAACAGGGAAGCTTTCTTT; CDR3 protein: CASSHNREAFF
V gene: TRBV20-1; CDR3 length: 12; clone size: -; J gene: TRBJ2-1; D gene: -; CDR3 DNA: TGCAGTGCTAGTCGGATGGAGAGTGAGCAGTTCTTC; CDR3 protein: CSASRMESEQFF
V gene: TRBV15; CDR3 length: 14; clone size: -; J gene: TRBJ2-1; D gene: -; CDR3 DNA: TGTGCCACCAGCAGAGATTTGGCGGCACCAGAGCAGTTCTTC; CDR3 protein: CATSRDLAAPEQFF
V gene: TRBV6-2/TRBV6-3; CDR3 length: 15; clone size: few; J gene: TRBJ1-2; D gene: -; CDR3 DNA: TGTGCCAGCAGTTTACCCCTAGAGGGGGAGAGTGGCTACACCTTC; CDR3 protein: CASSLPLEGESGYTF